This is a list of T cell receptor beta chains from one sample in a study of identical twins. TCRdb independently ran MiXCR on the 5' RACE reads; one entry per CDR3 protein. The data show 1.5 million to 2 million distinct CDR3 sequences, 25% to 35% seen once. The source material was cord blood. The receptors derive from a newborn girl in good health. CDR3s leave out the opening cysteine and the closing phenylalanine or tryptophan. The D gene is left open where the match is weak.

D gene: NA; J gene: TRBJ1-5; V gene: TRBV6-1; CDR3 protein: ASRPLQGYQPQH
D gene: NA; J gene: TRBJ2-1; V gene: TRBV7-2; CDR3 protein: ASSLRSSYNEQF
D gene: NA; J gene: TRBJ2-7; V gene: TRBV20-1; CDR3 protein: SALAVYEQY
D gene: NA; J gene: TRBJ2-5; V gene: TRBV6-6; CDR3 protein: ASNLGASTQY
D gene: NA; J gene: TRBJ1-6; V gene: TRBV12-3/TRBV12-4; CDR3 protein: ASSLSTENSPLH
D gene: TRBD1; J gene: TRBJ1-3; V gene: TRBV27; CDR3 protein: ASSLGQGANTIY
D gene: NA; J gene: TRBJ1-2; V gene: TRBV6-2/TRBV6-3; CDR3 protein: ASSYSAGKLVGYT
D gene: TRBD1; J gene: TRBJ2-7; V gene: TRBV7-8; CDR3 protein: ASSFGTVRPSYEQY
D gene: NA; J gene: TRBJ2-7; V gene: TRBV10-1; CDR3 protein: ASSEAPGRGYEQY
D gene: TRBD2; J gene: TRBJ2-5; V gene: TRBV4-2; CDR3 protein: ASSQASGGAGETQY
D gene: NA; J gene: TRBJ2-5; V gene: TRBV20-1; CDR3 protein: SARLWNQETQY
D gene: NA; J gene: TRBJ2-7; V gene: TRBV14; CDR3 protein: ASSPYKPYRGLVVYEQY
D gene: NA; J gene: TRBJ2-7; V gene: TRBV20-1; CDR3 protein: SARKAGITSEQY
D gene: NA; J gene: TRBJ1-4; V gene: TRBV14; CDR3 protein: ASSRRSEKLF
D gene: TRBD2; J gene: TRBJ2-1; V gene: TRBV20-1; CDR3 protein: SASSEVGRGSRSYNEQF
D gene: TRBD1; J gene: TRBJ1-1; V gene: TRBV7-2; CDR3 protein: ASSLAKTGGNTEAF
D gene: NA; J gene: TRBJ1-5; V gene: TRBV6-1; CDR3 protein: ASSDRGGNQPQH
D gene: NA; J gene: TRBJ1-1; V gene: TRBV11-2; CDR3 protein: ASGLIGNTEAF
D gene: NA; J gene: TRBJ2-4; V gene: TRBV29-1; CDR3 protein: GVERVAKNIQY
D gene: NA; J gene: TRBJ1-3; V gene: TRBV5-1; CDR3 protein: ASKAAPLSSGNTIY
D gene: TRBD2; J gene: TRBJ2-7; V gene: TRBV5-6; CDR3 protein: ASSLGLSGYEQY
D gene: TRBD2; J gene: TRBJ2-3; V gene: TRBV15; CDR3 protein: ATSRPSGGASTDTQY
D gene: NA; J gene: TRBJ1-2; V gene: TRBV21-1; CDR3 protein: ASSTIQQPSNYGYT
D gene: NA; J gene: NA; V gene: TRBV11-2; CDR3 protein: ASSLARTTEQY
D gene: NA; J gene: TRBJ2-1; V gene: TRBV5-1; CDR3 protein: ASSLAWAGEQF
D gene: TRBD1; J gene: TRBJ1-1; V gene: TRBV9; CDR3 protein: ASSVGQGATEAF
D gene: NA; J gene: TRBJ2-7; V gene: TRBV4-1; CDR3 protein: ASGLWTYPSYEQY
D gene: NA; J gene: TRBJ1-4; V gene: TRBV2; CDR3 protein: ASSDMSRVLEKLF
D gene: TRBD2; J gene: TRBJ2-1; V gene: TRBV12-3/TRBV12-4; CDR3 protein: ASSHPGGSGGYNEQF
D gene: NA; J gene: TRBJ1-4; V gene: TRBV12-3/TRBV12-4; CDR3 protein: ASSFARGAGEKLF
D gene: TRBD2; J gene: TRBJ2-1; V gene: TRBV20-1; CDR3 protein: SARDVGGAYNEQF
D gene: TRBD2; J gene: TRBJ2-3; V gene: TRBV20-1; CDR3 protein: SAEGLAGALTDTQY
D gene: NA; J gene: TRBJ2-2; V gene: TRBV20-1; CDR3 protein: SVKGPFANGELF
D gene: NA; J gene: TRBJ2-1; V gene: TRBV5-1; CDR3 protein: ASSFASAAYNEQF
D gene: NA; J gene: TRBJ2-1; V gene: TRBV6-1; CDR3 protein: ASSEPPNEQF
D gene: TRBD1; J gene: TRBJ1-5; V gene: TRBV20-1; CDR3 protein: SARGLGTGGNQPQH
D gene: NA; J gene: TRBJ2-7; V gene: TRBV12-3/TRBV12-4; CDR3 protein: ASSSRKGQHNEQY
D gene: NA; J gene: TRBJ1-2; V gene: TRBV14; CDR3 protein: ASSPRIYGYT
D gene: NA; J gene: TRBJ2-1; V gene: TRBV5-1; CDR3 protein: ASSLVYGNEQF
D gene: NA; J gene: TRBJ2-7; V gene: TRBV9; CDR3 protein: ASGPKGSNEQY
D gene: NA; J gene: TRBJ2-3; V gene: TRBV21-1; CDR3 protein: AKLERWTNTSTDTQY
D gene: TRBD2; J gene: TRBJ2-4; V gene: TRBV12-3/TRBV12-4; CDR3 protein: ASTKGTRVENIQY
D gene: NA; J gene: TRBJ1-6; V gene: TRBV6-1; CDR3 protein: ASNPGRSYNSPLH
D gene: TRBD2; J gene: TRBJ2-3; V gene: TRBV11-2; CDR3 protein: ASSATLAGGADTQY
D gene: TRBD2; J gene: TRBJ2-7; V gene: TRBV20-1; CDR3 protein: SARGEGSSYEQY
D gene: TRBD2; J gene: TRBJ2-3; V gene: TRBV7-2; CDR3 protein: ASSLVARGGADTQY
D gene: NA; J gene: TRBJ1-4; V gene: TRBV19; CDR3 protein: ASSTGGPTNEKLF
D gene: NA; J gene: TRBJ2-6; V gene: TRBV12-3/TRBV12-4; CDR3 protein: ASSLFWVPGANVLT
D gene: NA; J gene: TRBJ1-6; V gene: TRBV27; CDR3 protein: ASTLAGTANSPLH
D gene: NA; J gene: TRBJ2-5; V gene: TRBV14; CDR3 protein: ASSQGRVRGTQY
D gene: NA; J gene: TRBJ1-1; V gene: TRBV2; CDR3 protein: ANSIGRGTEAF
D gene: NA; J gene: TRBJ2-7; V gene: TRBV5-1; CDR3 protein: ASPGNGHYEQY
D gene: NA; J gene: TRBJ1-2; V gene: TRBV20-1; CDR3 protein: SARSETGYGYT